These T cell receptor beta chains were read from a single sample in a study of blood T cell repertoires in COVID-19. The data were produced by immunoSEQ multiplex PCR, yet TCRdb's version contains in-frame clones alone and is incomplete. The table includes around 180,000 clones, around 85% detected once. The sequencing sample was made of peripheral blood. These receptors came from a man in his sixties or seventies with active or convalescent COVID-19. The CDR3 runs from the conserved cysteine through the conserved F or W. Fields, in order: V gene, CDR3 length, D gene, clone size, J gene, CDR3 protein, CDR3 DNA. D genes are given only for firm matches. Size is stated for part of the rows, as once, few or many counts, or as a class when the clone is expanded.

>TRBV5-5|17|.|.|TRBJ1-2
CASSLYYRDIFNYGYTF
TGTGCCAGCAGCTTGTACTACCGGGACATATTCAACTATGGCTACACCTTC
>TRBV12-5|13|.|.|TRBJ1-1
CASGLGGNTEAFF
TGTGCTAGTGGTTTGGGCGGGAACACTGAAGCTTTCTTT
>TRBV6-5|14|.|few|TRBJ1-1
CASSRSQGNTEAFF
TGTGCCAGCAGTCGCTCACAGGGGAACACTGAAGCTTTCTTT
>TRBV27|13|.|.|TRBJ1-2
CASSSTENYGYTF
TGTGCCAGCAGTTCGACAGAGAACTATGGCTACACCTTC
>TRBV18|13|.|.|TRBJ1-5
CASSPGVDQPQHF
TGTGCCAGCTCCCCGGGGGTGGATCAGCCCCAGCATTTT
>TRBV24-1|13|.|.|TRBJ2-5
CATQDSSLGTQYF
TGTGCCACCCAAGACAGCTCCCTGGGGACCCAGTACTTC
>TRBV5-6|15|.|.|TRBJ1-2
CASSLGQGHNYGYTF
TGTGCCAGCAGCTTGGGTCAGGGGCACAACTATGGCTACACCTTC
>TRBV9|13|.|.|TRBJ1-1
CASSPRSGGEAFF
TGTGCCAGCAGCCCCCGATCGGGTGGTGAAGCTTTCTTT
>TRBV2|13|.|.|TRBJ2-7
CASTRQSYEGQYF
TGTGCCAGCACTCGACAGTCTTACGAAGGGCAGTACTTC
>TRBV3-1/TRBV3-2|16|TRBD2|.|TRBJ2-4
CASSHRGGLAKNIQYF
TGTGCCAGCAGCCACCGCGGGGGGTTAGCCAAAAACATTCAGTACTTC
>TRBV7-8|16|.|.|TRBJ1-4
CASSRRGGRINEKLFF
TGTGCCAGCAGCCGCCGGGGGGGACGGATTAATGAAAAACTGTTTTTT
>TRBV29-1|14|.|.|TRBJ1-2
CSVEYRDLGYGYTF
TGCAGCGTTGAATACAGGGATCTAGGCTATGGCTACACCTTC
>TRBV7-2|14|TRBD1|once|TRBJ1-2
CASSSYRGSEGYTF
TGTGCCAGCAGCTCTTACAGGGGATCGGAAGGCTACACCTTC
>TRBV11-2|15|.|.|TRBJ2-7
CASSLRTAITYEQYF
TGTGCCAGCAGCTTAAGGACAGCTATCACCTACGAGCAGTACTTC
>TRBV4-1|16|TRBD2|.|TRBJ2-1
CASSQDPAGGPNEQFF
TGCGCCAGCAGCCAAGATCCAGCGGGGGGGCCAAATGAGCAGTTCTTC